The 31 T cell receptor beta chains reported below all come from one sample, sequenced in a study of response to subunit inactivated influenza vaccine. TCRdb reprocessed the RT-PCR reads via MiXCR and lists one record per CDR3 protein. The sample has just under 550,000 distinct CDR3 sequences, under 30% seen once; the top ten hold 2.5% to 3.5%. These same records also appear under a second study, on T cells expressing NK-cell markers. That source notes: Synthesis of TCR beta cDNA relied on 5'RACE template switching carrying UMIs.

Here the sequenced sample was CD4+ T cells sorted from PBMCs, taken about 11 days after vaccination. These receptors were obtained from a man in his forties or fifties who received an inactivated influenza vaccine.

This clonotype was seen more than once but under ten times. CDR3 bases: TGTGCCAGCAGCTTAGATCCAGGTTATGTCGAGACCCAGTACTTC. Protein sequence: CASSLDPGYVETQYF. The chain is built from TRBV7-9 and TRBJ2-5, with unresolved D. The V end lost 1 base, the J end lost 5 bases, and 14 bases lay between the germline ends. This CDR3 is 15 amino acids long. Germline values: CDR1 SEHNR, CDR2 FQNEAQ (reference sequence).

J is TRBJ2-1 and V is TRBV7-9; unclear D gene. With 7 bases removed from V and 0 bases from J, the gap between germline ends came to 16 bases. This CDR3 has 16 residues. Germline CDR1 and CDR2: SEHNR and FQNEAQ (reference sequence). CDR3 sequence: CASMDYAHSSYNEQFF. Written as DNA, the CDR3 is TGTGCCAGCATGGATTATGCACATAGCTCCTACAATGAGCAGTTCTTC.

The chain recombines TRBV12-3 or TRBV12-4 with TRBJ1-1, with 8 bases lining up with TRBD1. There are 13 residues in the CDR3. After removal of 6 bases from V and 4 bases from J, the junction contained 4 bases not matched to a gene. CDR3 sequence reads: CASSIQGGTEAFF. In nucleotides, the CDR3 is TGTGCCAGCAGCATACAGGGGGGCACTGAAGCTTTCTTT.

The chain is built from TRBV29-1 and TRBJ2-7; 8 bases are shared with TRBD1. Trimming removed 4 bases from V and 2 bases from J; junction bases left unmatched: 13. The germline CDR1 and CDR2 sequences are SQVTM and ANQGSEA. The CDR3 consists of 16 residues. This CDR3 reads CSVGGPGTGSPYEQYF. In nucleotides, the CDR3 is TGCAGCGTTGGGGGGCCCGGGACAGGATCCCCCTACGAGCAGTACTTC.

This clonotype was seen just once. The V gene is TRBV4-3, the J gene TRBJ2-1; 7 bases are a match to TRBD2. The CDR3 loop spans 15 amino acids. With 3 bases clipped from V and 2 bases from J, the junction kept 4 bases outside the gene matches. Germline loops: CDR1 LGHNA, CDR2 YSLEER. In DNA, the CDR3 is TGCGCCAGCAGCCAGGGAGCGGGAACCTACAATGAGCAGTTCTTC. Translated, it gives CASSQGAGTYNEQFF.

This clonotype appeared many times. This chain uses TRBV29-1 with TRBJ1-1, with D maybe TRBD1 (5 bases). Trimming took 7 bases from V and 1 from J, leaving 13 bases between them. Germline V CDR1 and CDR2: SQVTM, ANQGSEA. The CDR3 extends over 13 amino acids. The DNA for the CDR3 is TGCAGCGCCAGGGATGTTGGGAACACTGAAGCTTTCTTT. It encodes CSARDVGNTEAFF.

The chain carries TRBV6-2 or TRBV6-3 and TRBJ2-1, with 8 bases identical to TRBD2. The CDR3 totals 17 residues. Trimming removed 7 bases from V and 4 bases from J; junction bases left unmatched: 15. Germline V gives CDR1 MNHEY, CDR2 SVGEGT. The CDR3: CASKPWRAGVLYNEQFF. CDR3 DNA: TGTGCCAGCAAACCTTGGAGAGCGGGAGTTCTGTACAATGAGCAGTTCTTC.

This clonotype has more than one count but fewer than ten. V gene TRBV5-6 combines with J gene TRBJ2-3; D may be TRBD2 (5 bases). The CDR3 covers 14 residues. CDR1 and CDR2 (germline): SGHDT, YYEEEE. Trimming took off 4 bases at V and 0 bases at J, with 9 bases between the two ends. CDR3: CASSRDPSTDTQYF. For the CDR3, the DNA is TGTGCCAGCAGCCGGGATCCCAGCACAGATACGCAGTATTTT.

This clonotype was seen more than once but under ten times. The rearrangement uses TRBV18 and TRBJ1-4, with TRBD1 matching over 11 bases. Trimming removed 2 bases from V and 13 bases from J; junction bases left unmatched: 9. Germline V gene lookup returns CDR1 KGHSH and CDR2 LQKENI. This CDR3 is built from 15 residues. CDR3 DNA: TGTGCCAGCTCACCAACCGGGACAGGGGGTCGTCGACTGTTTTTT. It codes for CASSPTGTGGRRLFF.

This clonotype was seen only a few times. The chain joins TRBV10-3 to TRBJ2-2; D is ambiguous. The CDR3 contains 15 residues. From germline, CDR1 is ENHRY and CDR2 SYGVKD. Trimming left V 8 bases short and J 1 base short, with 14 bases between. The CDR3: CAIRLGVQNTGELFF. DNA of the CDR3: TGTGCCATCCGTCTTGGGGTCCAGAACACCGGGGAGCTGTTTTTT.

This clonotype came up many times. This chain joins TRBV29-1 and TRBJ2-5; 7 bases are a match to TRBD2. CDR1 SQVTM and CDR2 ANQGSEA come from the germline V gene. V lost 3 bases to trimming and J lost 14 bases; unmatched junction nucleotides: 6. CDR3 length: 10 amino acids. In nucleotides, the CDR3 is TGCAGCGTTGACAAGGGAGGGAGTTACTTC. Translated: CSVDKGGSYF.

The chain has TRBV9 and TRBJ2-7; D possibly corresponds to TRBD2 (6 bases). Matching the DNA end better, TRBJ2-1 makes the J call doubtful. Germline CDR1 is SGDLS and CDR2 is YYNGEE. This CDR3 has 16 residues. Written as DNA, the CDR3 is TGTGCCAGCAGCGTAGATCGGGGAGGCCCGGCCTACGAGCAGTTCTTC. It is translated as CASSVDRGGPAYEQFF.

The V and J genes are TRBV5-1 and TRBJ1-1, with D possibly being TRBD1 (6 bases). This CDR3 is 15 amino acids long. Trimming took off 0 bases at V and 1 base at J, with 10 bases between the two ends. Germline-derived CDR1 and CDR2 are SGHRS and YFSETQ. As DNA, the CDR3 is TGCGCCAGCAGCTTGGATGGACAGCCGAACACTGAAGCTTTCTTT. Encoded protein: CASSLDGQPNTEAFF.

The V and J genes are TRBV15 and TRBJ1-4; TRBD1 matches at 7 bases. Germline V gene data show CDR1 as LNHNV and CDR2 as YYDKDF (reference sequence). Trimming cost V 1 base and J 5 bases; bases outside gene matches: 7. The CDR3 has 16 residues. This chain's CDR3 is CATSRGRDSQNEKLFF. CDR3 nucleotide sequence: TGTGCCACCAGCAGAGGCCGGGACAGTCAAAATGAAAAACTGTTTTTT.

The table lists this clonotype with many counts. The V gene is TRBV3-1, the J gene TRBJ2-1, with D hard to call. The germline V gene encodes CDR1 LGHDT and CDR2 YNNKEL (reference sequence). V lost 2 bases and J lost 0, with 5 bases in between. The CDR3 length is 14 residues. The chain's CDR3 is CASSQSSSYNEQFF. The CDR3, as DNA: TGTGCCAGCAGCCAATCCAGCTCCTACAATGAGCAGTTCTTC.

This clonotype was counted only a few times. The chain joins TRBV5-5 to TRBJ2-1; weak D call: TRBD2 (6 bases). V lost 3 bases, J lost 6 bases, and 22 bases lay in between. From germline, CDR1 is SGHKS and CDR2 YYEKEE (reference sequence). The length of the CDR3 is 17 residues. In DNA form, the CDR3 reads TGTGCCAGCAGCTGGGCGGGATGGGGCCGGCCTGGCAATGAGCAGTTCTTC. It encodes CASSWAGWGRPGNEQFF.

The rearrangement joins TRBV28 to TRBJ2-6; no definite D call. CDR3 length: 18 amino acids. With 1 base removed from V and 4 bases from J, the gap between germline ends came to 17 bases. CDR1 MDHEN and CDR2 SYDVKM come from the germline V gene. CDR3 in DNA: TGTGCCAGCAGTTTATTGGGAACCGGCCTCAAAGGGGCCAACGTCCTGACTTTC. As protein: CASSLLGTGLKGANVLTF.

This clonotype was observed a handful of times. The chain has TRBV3-1 and TRBJ2-7; D uncertain. CDR1 and CDR2 (germline): LGHDT, YNNKEL (reference sequence). The CDR3 is made up of 15 amino acids. V gave up 1 base and J gave up 1 base, with 11 bases separating them. CDR3 sequence (DNA): TGTGCCAGCAGCCAAGCTTCGGCAGCTTCCTACGAGCAGTACTTC. It translates to CASSQASAASYEQYF.

The J gene is TRBJ1-3, the V gene TRBV3-1, with 8 bases that match TRBD1. This CDR3 spans 16 amino acids. V dropped 3 bases and J dropped 1; count of bases not matched to a gene: 5. The germline V gene has CDR1 LGHDT and CDR2 YNNKEL (reference sequence). The DNA for the CDR3 is TGTGCCAGCAGCCACTGGACAGGGAGATCTGGAAACACCATATATTTT. Its protein is CASSHWTGRSGNTIYF.

This clonotype showed up many times. The rearrangement joins TRBV27 to TRBJ2-5, with D perhaps matching TRBD2 (7 bases). The CDR3 contains 16 residues. The V end was cut by 3 bases, the J end by 4 bases, with 18 bases between. Germline V gene lookup returns CDR1 MNHEY and CDR2 SMNVEV (reference sequence). DNA of the CDR3: TGTGCCAGCAGTTTGTCTTCGTGGGGGGGCCGAGAGACCCAGTACTTC. Protein product: CASSLSSWGGRETQYF.

This clonotype has a handful of counts. V is TRBV19 and J is TRBJ2-5; 7 nucleotides match TRBD1. CDR1 LNHDA and CDR2 SQIVND come from the germline V gene (reference sequence). The V gene end was trimmed by 7 bases and the J gene end by 4 bases; junction bases not matched to a gene: 12. The CDR3 sequence is 15 residues long. CDR3 residues: CASTPGQSLRETQYF. CDR3 sequence (DNA): TGTGCCAGTACCCCGGGACAGTCACTACGAGAGACCCAGTACTTC.

This clonotype was detected only a few times. V and J are TRBV12-3 or TRBV12-4 and TRBJ1-1; no definite D call. The V end was cut by 1 base, the J end by 1 base, with 7 bases between. The CDR3 extends over 14 amino acids. The DNA of the CDR3 is TGTGCCAGCAGTTTAGGCCCAGAGAACACTGAAGCTTTCTTT. Protein product: CASSLGPENTEAFF.

The chain has TRBV18 and TRBJ2-5; D is perhaps TRBD1 (5 bases). The germline V gene has CDR1 KGHSH and CDR2 LQKENI. With 3 bases removed from V and 0 bases from J, the gap between germline ends came to 17 bases. The CDR3 loop spans 17 amino acids. The CDR3 here is CASSPSPGWQDQETQYF. CDR3 in DNA: TGTGCCAGCTCACCCTCCCCAGGGTGGCAGGACCAAGAGACCCAGTACTTC.

The J gene is TRBJ2-3, the V gene TRBV6-1; possibly TRBD2 for D (6 bases). CDR1 is MNHNS and CDR2 is SASEGT in the germline V gene. The V end was cut by 6 bases, the J end by 0 bases, with 13 bases between. CDR3 length equals 15 residues. In DNA form, the CDR3 reads TGTGCCAGCAGCGCGGGACCCGCAAGCACAGATACGCAGTATTTT. This sequence encodes CASSAGPASTDTQYF.

Only a few counts were recorded for this clonotype. The CDR3 spells CSARDTGQLYEQYF. DNA for the CDR3: TGCAGTGCTAGAGACACGGGACAGCTCTACGAGCAGTACTTC. The chain employs TRBV20-1 and TRBJ2-7, with 7 positions matching TRBD1. V was clipped by 0 bases and J by 3 bases; unmatched bases: 5. CDR3 length equals 14 residues. Germline CDR1 and CDR2: DFQATT and SNEGSKA (reference sequence).

This clonotype was counted ten times or more. The chain recombines TRBV7-2 with TRBJ2-7; D gene uncertain. Trimming took 5 bases from V and 1 from J, leaving 9 bases between them. Per germline, CDR1 SGHTA and CDR2 FQGNSA. This CDR3 region has 13 residues. The CDR3 reads CASSRADSYEQYF. The CDR3, as DNA: TGTGCCAGCAGCCGAGCTGATTCCTACGAGCAGTACTTC.

In DNA form, the CDR3 reads TGCGCCAGCAGCTATTGGACAGGGTCTGAAGCTTTCTTT. Translating it yields CASSYWTGSEAFF. The chain joins TRBV5-1 to TRBJ1-1; 8 bases are a match to TRBD1. The trim removed 3 bases at V and 6 bases at J, leaving 4 bases unmatched. This CDR3 is built from 13 residues. Germline lookup yields CDR1 SGHRS and CDR2 YFSETQ.

This chain joins TRBV11-2 and TRBJ1-1, with TRBD1 as a possible D gene (6 bases). V was pared by 5 bases and J by 4 bases, with 26 bases between. The CDR3 is 18 amino acids. Germline V gives CDR1 SGHAT, CDR2 FQNNGV. The CDR3 bases are TGTGCCAGCAGCCCCAAATTGAGGCCCTGGGACACTGGCACTGAAGCTTTCTTT. Translation gives CASSPKLRPWDTGTEAFF.

V and J are TRBV2 and TRBJ2-7; TRBD2 matches at 10 bases. The CDR3 sequence is 14 residues long. Germline CDR1 and CDR2: SNHLY and FYNNEI. J gave up 6 bases and V 1 base, and 3 bases lay outside the gene matches. The CDR3 DNA is TGTGCCAGCAGTGAAGGGCTAGCGGGAGTCGAGCAGTACTTC. This translates into CASSEGLAGVEQYF.

This clonotype occurred a few times. The V and J genes are TRBV29-1 and TRBJ2-3, with D perhaps TRBD1 (6 bases). Per germline, CDR1 SQVTM and CDR2 ANQGSEA. The CDR3 has 12 residues. Trimming took off 7 bases at V and 1 base at J, with 9 bases between the two ends. The CDR3 here is CSAGQRTDTQYF. DNA of the CDR3: TGCAGCGCGGGACAACGCACAGATACGCAGTATTTT.

The chain combines TRBV20-1 with TRBJ1-2; 11 bases match TRBD1. Germline V gene data show CDR1 as DFQATT and CDR2 as SNEGSKA (reference sequence). V lost 5 bases, J lost 2 bases, and 1 base stayed unmatched. The CDR3 has 13 amino acids. The CDR3 nucleotides read TGCAGTGCTGGGGACAGGGGGAACTATGGCTACACCTTC. Its translation is CSAGDRGNYGYTF.